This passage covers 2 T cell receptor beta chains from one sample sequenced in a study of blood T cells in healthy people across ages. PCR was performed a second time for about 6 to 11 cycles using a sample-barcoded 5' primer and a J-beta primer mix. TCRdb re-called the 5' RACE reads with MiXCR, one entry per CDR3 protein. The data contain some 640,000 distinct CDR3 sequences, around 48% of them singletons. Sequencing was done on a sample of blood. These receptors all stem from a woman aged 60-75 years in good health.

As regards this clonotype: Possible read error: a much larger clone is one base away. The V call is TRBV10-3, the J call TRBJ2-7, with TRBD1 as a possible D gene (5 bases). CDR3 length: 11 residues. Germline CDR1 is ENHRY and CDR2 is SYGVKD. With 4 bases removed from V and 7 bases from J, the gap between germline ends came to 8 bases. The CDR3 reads CAISADNEQYF. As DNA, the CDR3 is TGTGCCATCAGTGCGGACAATGAGCAGTACTTC.

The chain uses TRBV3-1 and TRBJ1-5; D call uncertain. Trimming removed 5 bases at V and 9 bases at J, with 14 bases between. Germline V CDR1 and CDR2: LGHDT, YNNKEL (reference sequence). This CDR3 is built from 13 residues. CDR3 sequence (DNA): TGTGCCAGCAGCGGACCGGGTGTTCGGCCCCAGCATTTT. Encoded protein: CASSGPGVRPQHF.